This T cell receptor beta chain derives from a study of cytomegalovirus exposure and HLA in healthy donors. Looking at the study overall: Early on, a data release was issued that held some 85 million unique TCRs from HLA-typed donors. Study results and limitations: In a later analysis, a missense DCLRE1C variant was linked to TCR beta V- and J-gene trimming. The study listed 164 cytomegalovirus-associated TCR beta chains. Rarity held for most TCR sequences, but there were some public TCRs that occurred in many donors.

Regarding this clone: The antigen is not known.

With 7 bases clipped from V and 3 bases from J, the junction kept 2 bases outside the gene matches. Germline V gene lookup returns CDR1 SNHLY and CDR2 FYNNEI. CDR3 length equals 13 residues. The primer mix had 60 Vbeta and 13 Jbeta primers. The table came from immunoSEQ multiplex PCR; TCRdb's copy has only in-frame clones and leaves some out. This sample has some 210,000 clones, with roughly four fifths found just once. V is TRBV2 and J is TRBJ2-5; 10 nucleotides align to TRBD1. The material sequenced was PBMCs. The receptor was derived from a woman aged 25 to 39 in good health and CMV-seropositive. The CDR3 loop is CASNGQGEETQYF. CDR3 DNA: TGTGCCAGCAATGGACAGGGGGAAGAGACCCAGTACTTC.